This entry concerns a single T cell receptor beta chain. At one boundary the junction diverges from the germline segment, which might be a read error. With a constant-region primer, TCR beta cDNA was made from 450 to 650 ng of total RNA. Researchers made the TCR beta libraries by running three nested multiplex PCR rounds with slightly modified ARM-PCR. In the first two PCR rounds, TRBV1-TRBV30 forward primers were paired with a C-beta reverse primer, and each round lasted 10 cycles. TCRdb analysed the multiplex PCR reads with MiXCR anew, one entry per CDR3 protein. The repertoire holds fewer than 30,000 distinct CDR3 sequences, with around 79% as singletons. Co-extracting RNA and DNA was done with roughly 17-31 mg of unsorted bulk tissue as input. This record belongs to a study of tumor-infiltrating lymphocytes in primary liver carcinoma. Germline loops: CDR1 SEHNR, CDR2 FQNEAQ (reference sequence). The CDR3 loop spans 16 amino acids.

This chain links TRBV7-9 with TRBJ1-4; TRBD1 matches 7 bases. This TCR was recovered from a man aged 40-55 years with primary liver carcinoma and hepatitis B virus infection. The specimen was liver tumor tissue from sampling region 3. As to subset: tumor region T3, left-lateral pole. The CDR3 region has the DNA TGTGCCAGCAGCCCGCTGGGACAGCCAACTCATGAAAAACTGTTTTTT. Translation: CASSPLGQPTHEKLFF.